What follows are 20 T cell receptor beta chains derived from one specimen sequenced in a study of cytomegalovirus exposure and HLA in healthy donors. This PCR relied on a set of 60 Vbeta primers and 13 Jbeta primers. Method: immunoSEQ multiplex PCR; TCRdb's copy keeps in-frame clones and lacks some. The sample yields about 59,000 clones, more than 70% seen once. The material sequenced was PBMCs. The source is a man in his thirties or forties in good health and CMV-seropositive.

This clone was observed a single time. This rearrangement joins TRBV6-6 to TRBJ1-5; 8 positions agree with TRBD1. The germline CDR1 and CDR2 sequences are MNHNY and SVGAGI (reference sequence). The CDR3 is 15 amino acids. J lost 4 bases, V lost 6 bases, and 8 bases had no gene match. CDR3 in amino acids: CASRSRDRSNQPQHF. DNA of the CDR3: TGTGCCAGCAGGTCCCGGGACAGGAGTAATCAGCCCCAGCATTTT.

The CDR3 nucleotides read TGTGCCAGCAGTGGCTCTCAGGGAGGGGGCTATGGCTACACCTTC. It specifies CASSGSQGGGYGYTF. This sequence joins TRBV6-6 and TRBJ1-2; D might be TRBD1 (6 bases). Germline loops: CDR1 MNHNY, CDR2 SVGAGI (reference sequence). The CDR3 spans 15 residues. V gave up 5 bases and J gave up 4 bases, with 17 bases separating them.

The chain is built from TRBV7-8 and TRBJ2-5, with 9 bases aligning to TRBD2. There are 16 residues in the CDR3. Germline V gives CDR1 SGHVS, CDR2 FQNEAQ. The J segment lost 7 bases and the V segment lost 5 bases, leaving 14 bases of the junction unmatched. The CDR3 DNA reads as TGTGCCAGCAGCAACCGGCGGGATAGCGGGGGTGTGACCCAGTACTTC. Its translation is CASSNRRDSGGVTQYF.

The chain is built from TRBV19 and TRBJ1-5; TRBD1 agrees at 8 bases. This CDR3 has 14 amino acids. With 10 bases clipped from V and 3 bases from J, the junction kept 8 bases outside the gene matches. Germline CDR1 is LNHDA and CDR2 is SQIVND (reference sequence). The CDR3 nucleotides read TGTGCCACTACGACAGGGGTAAACAATCAGCCCCAGCATTTT. Its protein is CATTTGVNNQPQHF.

CDR3 coding DNA: TGCAGCGTCGCGGACAGGGCCGGCAATCAGCCCCAGCATTTT. It is translated as CSVADRAGNQPQHF. V gene TRBV29-1 combines with J gene TRBJ1-5; 8 bases are a match to TRBD1. Germline CDR1 reads SQVTM; CDR2 reads ANQGSEA. Trimming took 6 bases from V and 2 from J; bases not matched to a gene: 6. The CDR3 loop spans 14 amino acids.

The chain employs TRBV9 and TRBJ2-2; the match to TRBD2 covers 8 bases. Germline CDR1 SGDLS, CDR2 YYNGEE. The CDR3 runs to 16 residues. V lost 3 bases and J lost 3; bases outside the gene matches: 7. The CDR3 loop is CASSARAGVDTGELFF. The DNA for the CDR3 is TGTGCCAGCAGCGCGAGAGCGGGGGTGGACACCGGGGAGCTGTTTTTT. The full variable domain, with the rest looked up from reference TRBV9 and TRBJ2-2, is DSGVTQTPKHLITATGQRVTLRCSPRSGDLSVYWYQQSLDQGLQFLIQYYNGEERAKGNILERFSAQQFPDLHSELNLSSLELGDSALYFCASSARAGVDTGELFFGEGSRLTVL.

About this clone: Likely a read error: the CDR3 ends without its conserved phenylalanine or tryptophan. This chain uses TRBV9 with TRBJ1-1; 8 nucleotides match TRBD1. Trimming at V came to 2 bases and at J to 5 bases, leaving 8 bases not matched to a gene. Germline V lookup: CDR1 SGDLS, CDR2 YYNGEE. The CDR3 has 15 amino acids. CDR3: CASSVGGQGETEAFY. The CDR3 region has the DNA TGTGCCAGCAGCGTGGGTGGACAGGGAGAAACTGAAGCTTTCTAT.

The J gene is TRBJ2-1, the V gene TRBV28; maybe TRBD1 (5 bases). V was cut by 6 bases and J by 4 bases, with 16 bases left in between. Germline V lookup: CDR1 MDHEN, CDR2 SYDVKM. CDR3 length: 15 amino acids. The CDR3 sequence: CASSPLRQLYNEQFF. The CDR3 DNA is TGTGCCAGCAGCCCCCTCAGACAGCTTTACAATGAGCAGTTCTTC.

The V call is TRBV5-6, the J call TRBJ2-7, with TRBD2 as a possible D gene (5 bases). CDR3 size: 14 residues. V lost 2 bases, J lost 6 bases, and 15 bases lay in between. Germline-derived CDR1 and CDR2 are SGHDT and YYEEEE. The CDR3 sequence is CASSFGTSPSEQYF. The DNA for the CDR3 is TGTGCCAGCAGCTTCGGCACTAGTCCGTCCGAGCAGTACTTC.

The CDR3 DNA reads as TGTGCCAGCAGCTTTAACAGGGATGAGACCCAGTACTTC. This codes for CASSFNRDETQYF. The gene calls are TRBV13 and TRBJ2-5; D perhaps matches TRBD1 (6 bases). This CDR3 has 13 residues. CDR1 and CDR2 from the germline V gene are PRHDT and FYEKMQ (reference sequence). Trimming removed 3 bases at V and 5 bases at J, with 10 bases between. The full variable domain, its missing parts supplied by reference TRBV13 and TRBJ2-5, is AAGVIQSPRHLIKEKRETATLKCYPIPRHDTVYWYQQGPGQDPQFLISFYEKMQSDKGSIPDRFSAQQFSDYHSELNMSSLELGDSALYFCASSFNRDETQYFGPGTRLLVL.

With regard to this clone: No DNA is shown, since the ends of the CDR3 on it are uncertain; the CDR3 is the one TCRdb lists. This sequence joins TRBV28 and TRBJ1-5; the table's D call, TRBD1, has no DNA check behind it. Including both end residues, the CDR3 is 14 amino acids long. CDR1 is MDHEN and CDR2 is SYDVKM in the germline V gene. The CDR3 reads CASILGQGEQPQHF.

The chain recombines TRBV5-5 with TRBJ1-5, with TRBD1 as a possible D gene (5 bases). The germline V gene encodes CDR1 SGHKS and CDR2 YYEKEE (reference sequence). There are 14 residues in the CDR3. With 4 bases removed from V and 3 bases from J, the gap between germline ends came to 11 bases. For the CDR3, the DNA is TGTGCCAGCAGCGAGGGCGGGGCCAATCAGCCCCAGCATTTT. Protein product: CASSEGGANQPQHF.

J is TRBJ1-5 and V is TRBV5-6; maybe TRBD1 (5 bases). CDR3 length equals 13 residues. Germline loops: CDR1 SGHDT, CDR2 YYEEEE. V was pared by 0 bases and J by 11 bases, with 12 bases between. CDR3 in DNA: TGTGCCAGCAGCTTGGCCAGCCGGGGGGCCCAGCATTTT. Translated, it gives CASSLASRGAQHF.

The chain joins TRBV6-5 to TRBJ2-5; D not certain. The end of the DNA aligns better with TRBJ2-7, so the J call may be wrong. CDR1 is MNHEY, CDR2 SVGAGI, per germline. CDR3 size: 11 residues. In DNA, the CDR3 is TGTGCCAGCAGTTACTCCACCGAGCAGTACTTC. It is translated as CASSYSTEQYF.

V and J are TRBV4-3 and TRBJ2-3; 11 bases agree with TRBD1. This CDR3 is built from 17 residues. CDR1 is LGHNA, CDR2 YSLEER, per germline. V shed 3 bases and J 3 bases; nucleotides not matched to a gene: 8. In DNA, the CDR3 is TGCGCCAGCAGCCAGTATACCGGGACAGGGGGGACAGATACGCAGTATTTT. Protein: CASSQYTGTGGTDTQYF.

The rearrangement joins TRBV5-1 to TRBJ1-4; TRBD1 matches 9 bases. CDR1 is SGHRS, CDR2 YFSETQ, per germline. The V and J ends lost 4 bases and 8 bases, in that order; junction bases with no gene match: 3. The CDR3 loop spans 13 amino acids. The CDR3 region is CASSPDRGEKLFF. CDR3 coding DNA: TGCGCCAGCAGCCCGGACAGGGGCGAAAAACTGTTTTTT.

The rearrangement uses TRBV27 and TRBJ2-2; D is possibly TRBD1 (6 bases). Germline V gene sequence: CDR1 MNHEY, CDR2 SMNVEV (reference sequence). The CDR3 is 14 amino acids. V gave up 8 bases and J gave up 3 bases, with 13 bases separating them. As DNA, the CDR3 is TGTGCCAGCCGTCCTGGACAGCACACCGGGGAGCTGTTTTTT. As protein: CASRPGQHTGELFF.

This clone was seen only a few times. The V call is TRBV6-1, the J call TRBJ1-1, with TRBD1 identical over 9 bases. Trimming took 5 bases from V and 5 from J; bases not matched to a gene: 6. CDR3 size: 14 residues. Germline lookup yields CDR1 MNHNS and CDR2 SASEGT. The CDR3 protein is CASSTQGAFTEAFF. CDR3 nucleotides: TGTGCCAGCAGTACACAGGGGGCCTTTACTGAAGCTTTCTTT.

V usage is TRBV7-6 and J usage is TRBJ1-6; no firm D call. Germline V gives CDR1 SGHVS, CDR2 FNYEAQ. The ends were cut back, 8 bases at V and 7 bases at J, with 9 bases in the middle. CDR3 length: 12 amino acids. Written as DNA, the CDR3 is TGTGCCAGCTCTTTCGGGAATTCACCCCTCCACTTT. Its protein product is CASSFGNSPLHF.

The rearrangement joins TRBV11-2 to TRBJ1-3; the D is unclear. The CDR3 loop spans 12 amino acids. The V end was cut by 5 bases, the J end by 2 bases, with 4 bases between. Germline loops: CDR1 SGHAT, CDR2 FQNNGV. CDR3 sequence: CASSITGNTIYF. In nucleotides, the CDR3 is TGTGCCAGCAGCATTACTGGAAACACCATATATTTT.